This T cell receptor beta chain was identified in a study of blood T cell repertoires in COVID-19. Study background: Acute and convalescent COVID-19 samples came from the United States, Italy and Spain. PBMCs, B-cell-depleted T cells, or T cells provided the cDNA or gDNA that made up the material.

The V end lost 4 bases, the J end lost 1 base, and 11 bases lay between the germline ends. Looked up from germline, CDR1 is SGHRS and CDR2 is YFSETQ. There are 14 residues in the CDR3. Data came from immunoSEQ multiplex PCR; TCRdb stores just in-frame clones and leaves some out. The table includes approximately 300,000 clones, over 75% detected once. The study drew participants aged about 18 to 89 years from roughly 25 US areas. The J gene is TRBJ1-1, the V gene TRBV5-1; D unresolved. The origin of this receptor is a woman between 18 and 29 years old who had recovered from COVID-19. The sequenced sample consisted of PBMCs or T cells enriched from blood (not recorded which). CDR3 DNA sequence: TGCGCCAGCAGCCCCCGGTACGGGAACACTGAAGCTTTCTTT. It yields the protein CASSPRYGNTEAFF.